Sequencing of this TCR beta chain was carried out in a study of T cell repertoires in cytomegalovirus infection. Across the whole study: In the study, CMV epitopes included recently identified HLA-C-restricted and well-studied HLA-B-restricted ones. In public TCR beta signatures, there were indications of both CMV infection and matching HLA type.

This CDR3 region has 15 residues. V was pared by 6 bases and J by 4 bases, with 4 bases of the junction left unmatched. There are many counts of this clonotype. The antigen is unknown. TCRdb re-called the reads with MiXCR, one entry per CDR3 protein. The sample has about a million distinct CDR3 sequences, less than 35% seen once. V is TRBV12-3 or TRBV12-4 and J is TRBJ2-2, with 11 bases aligning to TRBD2. The TCR comes from a human donor in good health (CMV status not recorded). Some clones in this sample may be carry-over from other donors' samples. The sample consisted of cultured CD8+ T cells from PBMCs, taken from culture after CMV antigen stimulation. CDR3 in amino acids: CASSRLAGPTGELFF. CDR3 nucleotides: TGTGCCAGCAGCCGACTAGCGGGGCCCACCGGGGAGCTGTTTTTT.